This TCR beta chain appears in the sequencing data of a study of CD8+ T cells in alopecia areata (dated by TCRdb to 2016 to 2019). Background for the entire study: The treated patients took part in an open-label pilot trial in which moderate-to-severe alopecia areata was treated with oral tofacitinib at 5 to 10 mg twice daily. Clonality in the scalp was compared among normal scalp (n=4), patchy alopecia areata scalp (n=8), and alopecia totalis/universalis scalp (n=8). The RNA source kit depended on sample type: the PAXgene miRNA kit for fixed scalp, the miRNeasy kit for PBMCs, and the RNeasy kit for mouse skin. Tofacitinib was given for 6 to 18 months, followed by 6 months of follow-up off drug to assess delayed response and recurrence. Tofacitinib-treated patients had biopsies at baseline and at 4 and 24 weeks of treatment, with a later scalp biopsy in several patients. Disease severity in treated patients was measured with the SALT score, which quantifies the percentage of affected scalp surface area. Amplification of TCRbeta CDR3 regions was done by immunoSEQ multiplex PCR using 35 Vbeta forward primers and 13 Jbeta reverse primers. In both human patients and the C3H/HeJ mouse model, the study applied high-throughput TCRbeta sequencing to look at T cell clonal expansion in alopecia areata. On the human side, TCRbeta sequencing was run on scalp tissue and on sorted CD4+ and CD8+ peripheral blood T cells from healthy controls and from alopecia areata patients with either patchy or totalis/universalis disease. General findings and caveats noted by the study authors: Many expanded lesional clones persisted in scalp and blood during tofacitinib treatment, which may partly explain relapse after stopping treatment. Tofacitinib significantly lowered scalp clonality and the number of expanded CD8+ clones among the top 100 scalp clones. Shared TCR sequences between patients were less evident than in mice, which may be partly attributable to HLA diversity in the patient population. Compared with normal scalp, lesional scalp, particularly in alopecia totalis/universalis, had higher clonality and more expanded CD8+ clones, which suggests antigenic drive. Unlike mouse skin, which is dominated by gammadelta T cells, normal human skin has resident alphabeta T cells that are also sequenced, and this complicates analysis of the scalp TCR repertoire. The treated cohort was small, with a single nonresponder, so links between baseline CD8+ expansion and response need larger studies.

There are 12 amino acids in the CDR3, from cysteine to phenylalanine inclusive. Only CDR3 DNA remains: 36 bases, in frame from the first base. The germline V gene gives CDR1 as SGDLS and CDR2 as YYNGEE. Cut back by 1 base and 6 bases, the V and J ends lie 6 bases apart. This clone was recorded a few times. The antigen it recognizes is unknown. Base qualities are not recorded, but no much larger clone differs from it by a single base. Library construction relied on the immunoSEQ multiplex PCR assay. To provide template for TCR sequencing, every sample had RNA extracted and reverse transcribed into cDNA. First-strand cDNA was synthesized with SuperScript III using a 2:1 mix of oligo-dT and random hexamers. A synthetic immune receptor repertoire was used to gauge amplification bias, and whatever bias remained was removed computationally. The paper's data handling went like this. After raw reads were preprocessed to remove errors, the CDR3 was defined following IMGT conventions as running from the conserved cysteine to phenylalanine. Clonality was computed by normalizing Shannon entropy by log2 of the number of productive unique TCRs and subtracting the result from 1. CD4 or CD8 identity of scalp clones was inferred by cross-referencing scalp TCRbeta sequences with sorted blood CD4 and CD8 repertoires. TCRdb obtained this table from immuneACCESS and retained in-frame rearrangements with V and J assigned. These tables miss some clones; where compared with another copy, unresolved V genes account for less than half of the shortfall, and the remainder is unexplained. V, J and clone size reflect that table, while D and trimming were determined from the DNA. The sample contains about 120,000 clones, around three fifths of them found a single time. The top ten clonotypes cover approximately 12% of the sample.

Reading the label with the study, this specimen's time point is: around 24 weeks on oral tofacitinib. Interpreted using the paper, the treatment or condition label stands for: oral pan-JAK inhibitor, 5-10 mg twice daily. Lesional scalp punch biopsies and peripheral blood were obtained from alopecia areata patients. PBMCs were separated by density centrifugation and stained for CD3, CD4 and CD8, after which CD4+ and CD8+ T cells were sorted on a FACSAria. This chain is built from TRBV9 and TRBJ2-3; confidence is insufficient to name the D gene. Sequenced material: CD8+ T cells sorted from blood, taken at week 24, from a patient treated with tofacitinib. This clonotype originated in a human donor with alopecia areata. Here the CDR3 is given as CASSVYSDTQYF. The DNA sequence is as follows: TGTGCCAGCAGCGTATACTCCGATACGCAGTATTTT.